The sequence of this T cell receptor beta chain was determined in a study of cytomegalovirus exposure and HLA in healthy donors (dated by TCRdb to 2016 to 2017). Regarding the complete study: An earlier analysis of several hundred of the donors reported 276 Gb of sequence data and 95 million to 130 million unique TCR beta sequences obtained from some 200 million T cells. Donor age, sex, ethnicity and CMV serostatus were compiled together with the repertoire data. Roughly 300 gigabases of sequencing data and 70 million to 95 million unique TCR sequences made up an early release that covered approximately 650 HLA-typed donors. The study combined high-throughput TCR immunosequencing, statistical association of individual TCRs with disease status, and machine learning to predict cytomegalovirus infection status. Typing coverage varied by locus: about 629-640 donors for A, B, C, DRB1 and DQB1; approximately 500 for DQA1; approximately 570 for DPA1; about 450 for DPB1. The study aimed to test whether signatures of past pathogen exposure could be identified by cataloging public T cell receptors. The T cell repertoires of around 730 subjects were profiled by immunosequencing and related to cytomegalovirus serostatus. Several DR-DQ haplotypes were treated as single units for association and clustering because of strong linkage in the cohort. Among about 400 genotyped donors of the cohort, an average of roughly 230,000 unique TCR beta nucleotide sequences was sequenced per donor, of which about 19% were non-productive. Of the approximately 400 genotyped donors, approximately 82% fell in the genetic ancestry cluster associated with self-reported Caucasian donors. All discovery cohort repertoires had been generated using a single sequencing platform. Genome-wide SNP genotypes for about 65% of the roughly 700 donors were used in a later genetic analysis, which treated that subset as a discovery cohort. Along with the roughly 670-subject first cohort, a separate validation cohort of around 120 different subjects was used. A later analysis re-examined previously published TCR beta repertoires from around 670 donors and added high-resolution HLA genotyping to investigate patterns of TCR occurrence. Rather than using new phenotypic data, the later analysis identified candidate immune exposures from TCR beta sequences and from how often those sequences occurred across donors. HLA typing included class I and class II loci at four-digit resolution. An earlier analysis of approximately 500 of the donors applied high-throughput TCR beta sequencing to assess whether each TCR beta V gene segment acted as functional or pseudogenic. The investigation overall reported the following: A later analysis reported that several top co-occurrence clusters appeared linked to parvovirus B19, influenza, CMV and Epstein-Barr virus. An earlier analysis of around 540 of the donors showed that most TCR beta V segments appeared in productive rearrangements either about 87% or about 30% of the time, which broadly matched IMGT annotations. While some public TCRs were present in many individuals, most TCR sequences turned up only very rarely across donors. Linkage disequilibrium might explain the correlated functional status among segregating V segments, but an unknown experimental factor could not be excluded. V-gene and J-gene trimming of TCR beta chains was associated with a missense DCLRE1C variant in a later genetic analysis, and the association was replicated in an independent cohort. A later analysis found that HLA-associated TCR beta chains were more clonally expanded and had lower generation probabilities than equally common non-associated chains. A later genetic analysis reported fewer N-insertions in productive TCRs among donors in an Asian-associated ancestry cluster than the roughly 670-donor mean. Because the 87-base-pair reads could not distinguish some IMGT-functional V segments, including TRBV6-2 and TRBV6-3, those segments were excluded. In the study, 150 to 200 TCR beta chains were listed as associated with cytomegalovirus. Approximately 18 rarely observed V segments, including chromosome 9 orphons, were excluded from the earlier analysis of approximately 500 of the donors because counts were too low. A cluster of highly shared sequence variants was judged likely to represent a technical artifact of the sequencing pipeline. The classifier was reported to diagnose cytomegalovirus status with high specificity and sensitivity in both the original and validation cohorts. The cohort was sequenced for TCR beta chains only, and without alpha or paired-chain data the features that could be detected were limited. Because some donors lacked HLA typing at each locus, the association tests relied only on the typed subset. The only immune exposure information available for the cohort was CMV serostatus. When HLA alleles, especially DR and DQ, strongly co-occurred, attributing TCR associations to individual alleles was difficult. Presence/absence analyses assumed roughly uniform sequencing depth across donors, an assumption that may not hold. The authors suggested that the approach could potentially be generalized to other disease states and immunological phenotypes. A further reported finding was that TCR beta sequences accurately predicted the HLA-A and HLA-B alleles for most subjects in the first cohort. In vitro tests confirmed that a few of the cytomegalovirus-associated TCR beta chains recognize cytomegalovirus antigens. At a false discovery rate of 0.05, a later analysis linked around 15,000 TCR beta sequences to specific HLA alleles. Most CMV-associated TCR beta chains appeared to be HLA-restricted in a later analysis, and the HLA associations seemed to be driven largely by CMV exposure. A later analysis found that TCR association rates varied across HLA loci, with DRB1 alleles showing the most associated TCRs and HLA-C alleles the fewest.

Details on this clone: This clone's antigen is unknown. No clone much larger than this one lies a single base away; base qualities are absent.

The library was generated by the immunoSEQ multiplex PCR assay. For the multiplex PCR, a mixture combining 60 forward primers for TCR Vbeta segments and 13 reverse primers for TCR Jbeta segments was used. A multiplex PCR assay on genomic DNA amplified the CDR3 region of rearranged TCR beta genes. On the Illumina HiSeq System, the amplified TCR beta libraries were sequenced as 87-base-pair reads. The study's own analysis went as follows. A later analysis counted approximately 74 million unique TCR beta chains across the 640 or so repertoires, and some 12 million of these chains were shared by at least two donors. Raw reads were error-corrected and collapsed into unique sequences by a nearest-neighbor algorithm in which closely related sequences were merged to remove PCR and sequencing errors. CDR3 sequences were aligned to IMGT reference sequences to assign V, D and J gene segments. Each retained sequence needed at least a six-nucleotide match to both a V gene segment and a J gene segment. A rearrangement was called productive if the CDR3 had no stop codons and remained in frame with V and J, and every other rearrangement was called non-productive. CDR3 was defined according to IMGT convention as the region running from the second conserved V-encoded cysteine to the conserved J-encoded phenylalanine. The earlier analysis of some 600 of the donors excluded sequences that lacked an unambiguous match to a single V gene segment. In an earlier analysis of several hundred of the donors, V segments were called functional above 56.7% productive rearrangements and were called segregating when the between-donor standard deviation exceeded 5%. To diagnose cytomegalovirus status from the catalog of TCR beta chain sequences, a statistical classification framework was built. In a later analysis, TCR nucleotide sequences were compared against IMGT/GENE-DB human TR gene sequences so that V and J genes could be assigned. Using the TCRdist pipeline, a later analysis assigned CDR3 sequences along with most-parsimonious VDJ recombination scenarios. In a later analysis, each TCR beta chain was defined by its CDR3 amino acid sequence together with its V-gene family, and reads without a unique V-gene family were excluded. To address suspected cross-contamination and a sequencing artifact, a later analysis removed 550 to 750 highly shared, low-generation-probability nucleotide sequences. For each public chain, a later analysis derived a clonal expansion index from normalized ranks of inferred template counts within each repertoire. Generation probabilities in a later analysis came from a VDJ recombination model fitted to out-of-frame rearrangements, and those results were checked against IGoR. Hypergeometric tests were used in a later analysis to score TCR-TCR, TCR-HLA and TCR-CMV co-occurrence, with a repertoire-size bias correction applied to the TCR pairs. To estimate false discovery rates, a later analysis permuted the HLA or CMV assignments 20 times. In a later analysis, co-occurring TCRs were grouped with DBSCAN, and TCRdist sequence similarity was added when clustering was performed within HLA-allele-positive subsets. Repertoires with fewer than 30,000 or more than 120,000 public chains were left out of co-occurrence clustering, as were five repertoires with anomalous nucleotide sharing. Drawn from immuneACCESS, this table holds only the in-frame rearrangements with V and J called that TCRdb kept. Clones are partly lost; checked studies trace under half to an unresolved V gene and leave the rest unexplained. The DNA was the basis for D and trimming; V, J and clone size are from that table. The sample yields 100,000 to 150,000 clones; roughly 78% were counted once. The ten most abundant clones make up more than 3% of the sample.

In total, around 600 healthy bone marrow donors made up the cohort. At the time of sampling, all cohort members were nominally healthy, though unrecorded immune exposures were likely present. The donor was CMV seronegative and was included in the group of around 320 seronegative cohort members. Every donor gave a peripheral blood sample, and the peripheral blood mononuclear cells from that sample were used for TCR beta sequencing. Genomic DNA was extracted from the blood cell samples with the Qiagen DNeasy Blood Extraction Kit. From the cysteine through the phenylalanine, the CDR3 covers 15 amino acids. Left in the record is the CDR3 DNA by itself, 45 bases read in frame from the first base. Via the germline V gene (reference sequence), CDR1 is GTSNPN and CDR2 SVGIG. Deletion took 3 bases off V and 4 bases off J, with a span of 16 bases between the germline ends.

Sequenced material: PBMCs. The rearranged segments are TRBV30 and TRBJ2-1; the D segment cannot be called with confidence. This TCR was sampled from a male donor in good health and CMV-seronegative. The DNA reads TGTGCCTGGAGCGCCAATCGACCCGGGTACAATGAGCAGTTCTTC. The translation is CAWSANRPGYNEQFF.